The clone carrying this T cell receptor beta chain was observed a few times. What it binds is not known. The sample comes from a study of human T cells and chemical hapten exposure. General study points: The donor cohort had alopecia, so its immune response may not match that of healthy people. Among expanded TCRs, significantly more large CDR3 similarity clusters formed than among controls.

Each cDNA molecule in the library carried unique molecular identifiers. TCRdb passed the RACE reads through MiXCR, listing each CDR3 protein once. The top ten hold approximately 2.5% of the sample, which has fewer than 500,000 distinct CDR3 sequences, approximately 5.1% seen once. Trimming pared 4 bases from V and 0 bases from J, leaving 12 bases between. The CDR3 totals 15 residues. Germline V gene data show CDR1 as SNHLY and CDR2 as FYNNEI. As to time point: patch test 1, 2 weeks after DPC sensitization. The treatment is: therapeutic diphenylcyclopropenone sensitization with weekly scalp DPC. This chain links TRBV2 with TRBJ1-2; tentatively, D is TRBD1 (5 bases). The receptor was derived from a woman aged 45-65 years with alopecia areata. Some clones in this sample may be carry-over from other donors' samples. The sequencing here drew on whole blood, taken in connection with sensitization to the hapten diphenylcyclopropenone (DPC). The CDR3 sequence: CASSGTGVSNYGYTF. In DNA form, the CDR3 reads TGTGCCAGCAGTGGTACGGGGGTATCTAACTATGGCTACACCTTC.